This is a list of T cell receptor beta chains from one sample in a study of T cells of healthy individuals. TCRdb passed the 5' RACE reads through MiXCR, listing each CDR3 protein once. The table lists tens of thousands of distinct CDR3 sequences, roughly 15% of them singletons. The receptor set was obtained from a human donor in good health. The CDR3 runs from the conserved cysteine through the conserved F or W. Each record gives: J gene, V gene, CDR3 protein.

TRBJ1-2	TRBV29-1	CSVERPPGTAGYTF
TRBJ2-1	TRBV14	CASSRDLHTPQFF
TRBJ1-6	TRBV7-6	CASSLEPGGRASSYNSPLHF
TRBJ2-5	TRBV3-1	CASSLSQREGAETQYF
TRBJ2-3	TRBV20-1	CSARDYSGGSTDTQYF
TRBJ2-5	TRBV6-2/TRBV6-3	CASRTAQETQYF
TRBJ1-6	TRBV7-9	CASSLAQGNSPLHF
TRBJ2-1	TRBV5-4	CASSSSGNADEQFF
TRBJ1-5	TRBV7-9	CASSLGYGRINQPQHF
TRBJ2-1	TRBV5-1	CASRSVVAGGNEQFF
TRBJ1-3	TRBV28	CASSKAGDGNTIYF
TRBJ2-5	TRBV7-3	CASSLTPGLALETQYF
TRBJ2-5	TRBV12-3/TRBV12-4	CASSPRGLAGGLGETQYF
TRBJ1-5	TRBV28	CASSQPNQPQHF
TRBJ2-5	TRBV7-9	CASRLDYPQETQYF
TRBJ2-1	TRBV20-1	CSARRSYNEQFF
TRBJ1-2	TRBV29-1	CSVQGGHYGYTF
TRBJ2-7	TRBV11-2	CASSSTPSGRFNEQYF
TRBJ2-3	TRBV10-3	CAISEGTRVSTDTQYF
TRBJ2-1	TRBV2	CASSEEWLARSIGQFF
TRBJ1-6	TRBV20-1	CSARNASRSLHF
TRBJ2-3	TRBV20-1	CSAWGNLAGGISSTDTQYF
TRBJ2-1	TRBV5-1	CASSLTGTNEQFF
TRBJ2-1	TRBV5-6	CASSPGQSSYNEQFF
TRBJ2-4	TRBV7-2	CASSLNPFFDIQYF
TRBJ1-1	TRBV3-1	CASSQNSRAEAFF
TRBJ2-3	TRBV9	CASSVAILVTDTQYF
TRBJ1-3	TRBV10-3	CAITEGGNTIYF
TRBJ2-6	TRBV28	CASTYSDSNSGANVLTF
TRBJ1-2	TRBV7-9	CASSLALTGYTF
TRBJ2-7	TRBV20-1	CSAASSYEQYF
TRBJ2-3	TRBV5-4	CASSSGLAGNTDTQYF
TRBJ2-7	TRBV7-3	CASSLMASGGASTYEQYF
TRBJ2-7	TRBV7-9	CASSERQGAAYEQYF
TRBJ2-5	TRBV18	CASSVGTSTQETQYF
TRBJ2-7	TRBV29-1	CSVGVLAAYEQYF
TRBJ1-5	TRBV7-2	CASSLTGLINQPQHF